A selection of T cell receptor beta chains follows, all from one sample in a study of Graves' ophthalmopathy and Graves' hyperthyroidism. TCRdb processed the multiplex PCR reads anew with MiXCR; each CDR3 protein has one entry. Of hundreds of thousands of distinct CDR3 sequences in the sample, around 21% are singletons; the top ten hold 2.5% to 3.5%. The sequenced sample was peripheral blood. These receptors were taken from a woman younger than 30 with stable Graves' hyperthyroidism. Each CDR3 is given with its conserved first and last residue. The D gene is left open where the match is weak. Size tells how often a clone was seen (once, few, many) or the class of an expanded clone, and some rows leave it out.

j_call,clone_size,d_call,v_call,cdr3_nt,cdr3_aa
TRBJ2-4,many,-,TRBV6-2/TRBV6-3,TGTGCCAGCAGTTCTTCTACGTGGGGCCAGGGAATCAACATTCAGTACTTC,CASSSSTWGQGINIQYF
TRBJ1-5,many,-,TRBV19,TGTGCCAGTAGTATACGACGGGCTCAGCCCCAGCATTTT,CASSIRRAQPQHF
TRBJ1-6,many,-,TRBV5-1,TGCGCCAGCAGCATAGGACCTAATAATTCACCCCTCCACTTT,CASSIGPNNSPLHF
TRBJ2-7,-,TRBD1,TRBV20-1,TGCAGTGCTAGGGACAGGAATACCTACGAGCAGTACTTC,CSARDRNTYEQYF
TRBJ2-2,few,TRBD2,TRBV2,TGTGCCAGCAGATCGACTAGCGGCTCCGGGGAGCTGTTTTTT,CASRSTSGSGELFF
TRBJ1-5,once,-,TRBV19,TGTGCCAGTAGTAACGGACGGTCTAGCAATCAGCCCCAGCATTTT,CASSNGRSSNQPQHF
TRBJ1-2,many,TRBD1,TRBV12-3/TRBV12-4,TGTGCCAGCACCCTACAGACAGGGCTAATCGATGGCTACACCTTC,CASTLQTGLIDGYTF
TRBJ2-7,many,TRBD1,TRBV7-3,TGTGCCAGCAGCTTGACCGGGACAGGGGCCTACGAGCAGTACTTC,CASSLTGTGAYEQYF
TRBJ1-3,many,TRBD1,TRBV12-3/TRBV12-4,TGTGCCAGCAGGGGACAGGCGGCTGGAAACACCATATATTTT,CASRGQAAGNTIYF
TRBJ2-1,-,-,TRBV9,TGTGCCAGCAGCGCCGAGCAGACAGTTCTCGGAACCTACAATGAGCAGTTCTTC,CASSAEQTVLGTYNEQFF
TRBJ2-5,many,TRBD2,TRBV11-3,TGTGCCAGCAGCCGACGACTAGCGGTAGAGGAGACCCAGTACTTC,CASSRRLAVEETQYF
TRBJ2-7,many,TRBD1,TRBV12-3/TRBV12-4,TGTGCCAGCAGTCGGGACAGGGGCTCCGAGCAGTACTTC,CASSRDRGSEQYF
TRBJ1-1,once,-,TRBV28,TGTGCCAGCAGTTTACACAGGGCGGTAATGAACACTGAAGCTTTCTTT,CASSLHRAVMNTEAFF
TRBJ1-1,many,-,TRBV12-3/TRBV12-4,TGTGCCAGCAGTTTATTGACGGCCGGCACTGAAGCTTTCTTT,CASSLLTAGTEAFF
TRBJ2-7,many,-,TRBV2,TGTGCCAGCAGTGACGAGGACTACTCCTACGAGCAGTACTTC,CASSDEDYSYEQYF
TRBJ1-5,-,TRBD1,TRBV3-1,TGTGCCAGCAGCCAAGACCGCGGACAGGGAGTACAGCCCCAGCATTTT,CASSQDRGQGVQPQHF
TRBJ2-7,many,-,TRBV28,TGTGCCAGCAGTTTTGTCGCCTTTTTTCTCTCGGCGGGCCACGAGCAGTACTTC,CASSFVAFFLSAGHEQYF